Following are 14 T cell receptor beta chains from one sample sequenced in a study of T cell responses to AZD1222 COVID-19 vaccine. The repertoire was sequenced with immunoSEQ multiplex PCR; TCRdb's copy has only in-frame clones and lacks some. The repertoire has 95,000 to 110,000 clones, around 90% of them found once; the top ten carry around 4.8%. This sample comprised peripheral blood, obtained on day 0 of AZD1222 vaccination. These TCRs come from an adult in good health.

The J gene is TRBJ2-1, the V gene TRBV19; D not certain. The germline gives CDR1 LNHDA, CDR2 SQIVND (reference sequence). The CDR3 runs to 14 residues. Trimming stripped 5 bases from V and 8 bases from J, with 16 bases between. CDR3 coding DNA: TGTGCCAGTAGTTCGGCAGGTATCCTAGATGAGCAGTTCTTC. Translating gives CASSSAGILDEQFF.

The chain joins TRBV2 to TRBJ2-5, with 7 nucleotides matching TRBD1. The CDR3 runs to 14 residues. In germline, CDR1 is SNHLY, CDR2 FYNNEI. J was trimmed by 1 base and V by 6 bases; bases with no gene match: 5. The CDR3 DNA reads as TGTGCCAGCAGCTCGGACAGGACCCAAGAGACCCAGTACTTC. It translates to CASSSDRTQETQYF.

The chain combines TRBV6-1 with TRBJ2-1, with 9 bases fitting TRBD1. This CDR3 comprises 18 residues. Per germline, CDR1 MNHNS and CDR2 SASEGT. The V and J ends lost 2 bases and 8 bases, in that order; junction bases with no gene match: 16. The CDR3 protein is CASSEMPPGTGSEDEQFF. Here the CDR3 DNA reads TGTGCCAGCAGTGAAATGCCCCCCGGGACAGGGTCTGAGGATGAGCAGTTCTTC.

J is TRBJ1-1 and V is TRBV7-9; tentative D call: TRBD1 (6 bases). V was clipped by 2 bases and J by 9 bases, with 13 bases between them. Germline loops: CDR1 SEHNR, CDR2 FQNEAQ (reference sequence). CDR3 length: 13 amino acids. The CDR3 bases are TGTGCCAGCAGCTTAAGGGGGGAAGGAAAAGCTTTCTTT. The encoded protein is CASSLRGEGKAFF.

This chain uses TRBV18 with TRBJ1-2; TRBD1 matches at 8 bases. The V segment lost 3 bases and the J segment 7 bases; nucleotides outside the gene matches: 10. The CDR3 is made up of 15 amino acids. Germline assignment: CDR1 KGHSH and CDR2 LQKENI. The CDR3 sequence is CASSPETGGLRGYTF. The DNA for the CDR3 is TGTGCCAGCTCACCCGAAACAGGGGGGCTACGTGGCTACACCTTC.

The genes are TRBV10-3 and TRBJ2-3; 9 bases align to TRBD2. This CDR3 comprises 15 residues. CDR1 and CDR2 from the germline V gene are ENHRY and SYGVKD. With V trimmed by 6 bases and J by 1 base, 5 bases remained unmatched. DNA for the CDR3: TGTGCCATCAGCCCCCAGCGGGGGGGCACAGATACGCAGTATTTT. Protein: CAISPQRGGTDTQYF.

The chain employs TRBV7-9 and TRBJ1-1; D may be TRBD1 (5 bases). This CDR3 is built from 15 residues. CDR1 and CDR2 (germline): SEHNR, FQNEAQ (reference sequence). V shed 5 bases and J shed 1 base, with 14 bases lying between them. Here the CDR3 reads CASSPRGGENTEAFF. CDR3 in DNA: TGTGCCAGCAGCCCCCGTGGGGGAGAGAACACTGAAGCTTTCTTT.

The genes are TRBV23-1 and TRBJ2-5, with D unclear. TRBV23-1 is an ORF; its function is uncertain. V lost 2 bases to trimming and J lost 8 bases, with 21 bases between them. The CDR3 loop spans 16 amino acids. CDR3 nucleotides: TGCGCCAGCAGTCAACCTACTACCAGGACGGGTTTAACCCAGTACTTC. It specifies CASSQPTTRTGLTQYF.

This clone was seen only a few times. This chain connects TRBV6-5 to TRBJ1-1; no firm D call. The CDR3 spans 13 residues. CDR1 is MNHEY and CDR2 is SVGAGI in the germline V gene. The V gene lost 9 bases and the J gene lost 4 bases, with 15 bases spanning the gap. CDR3 protein: CASYQAAGTEAFF. In DNA, the CDR3 is TGTGCCAGTTACCAAGCGGCGGGCACTGAAGCTTTCTTT.

In this sample, this clone turned up a few times. This rearrangement joins TRBV18 to TRBJ2-3; weak D call: TRBD1 (5 bases). CDR3 size: 14 residues. CDR1 and CDR2 from the germline V gene are KGHSH and LQKENI. V gave up 1 base and J gave up 4 bases, with 9 bases separating them. CDR3 nucleotide sequence: TGTGCCAGCTCACCACTACAGGTTTCAGATACGCAGTATTTT. Protein product: CASSPLQVSDTQYF.

This rearrangement joins TRBV7-9 to TRBJ2-3; TRBD2 matches at 7 bases. J was trimmed by 1 base and V by 9 bases; bases with no gene match: 4. Germline values: CDR1 SEHNR, CDR2 FQNEAQ (reference sequence). This CDR3 is built from 13 residues. CDR3 loop: CASSTSGTDTQYF. CDR3 bases: TGTGCCAGTAGCACTAGCGGCACAGATACGCAGTATTTT.

V and J are TRBV6-1 and TRBJ1-6; unclear D gene. The germline gives CDR1 MNHNS, CDR2 SASEGT. The ends were cut back, 4 bases at V and 1 base at J, with 11 bases in the middle. The CDR3 spans 16 residues. The CDR3 reads CASSVQPASYNSPLHF. The CDR3 DNA reads TGTGCCAGCAGTGTACAGCCAGCGTCCTATAATTCACCCCTCCACTTT.

Notes on this clone: Other DNA sequences in this sample translate to the same CDR3. This chain links TRBV7-2 with TRBJ1-2, with D hard to call. Germline V gene sequence: CDR1 SGHTA, CDR2 FQGNSA. The V end lost 3 bases, the J end lost 4 bases, and 9 bases lay between the germline ends. The CDR3 has 13 amino acids. CDR3 nucleotides: TGTGCCAGCAGCTTCCCGGGGAGCTATGGCTACACCTTC. Translating it yields CASSFPGSYGYTF.

This chain connects TRBV19 to TRBJ1-5; D unresolved. This CDR3 region has 12 residues. V was trimmed by 3 bases and J by 9 bases, leaving 9 bases between them. Germline assignment: CDR1 LNHDA and CDR2 SQIVND (reference sequence). CDR3 DNA: TGTGCCAGTAGTATCGAGGAGCGGCCCCAGCATTTT. Protein product: CASSIEERPQHF.